This TCR beta chain was recovered during a study of blood T cells in healthy people across ages. Study-level results: The recorded TCR beta diversity per million T cells decreased in a roughly linear manner with age. Estimated diversity, derived from one million T cells, was regarded as an underestimate.

The use of a sample-barcoded 5' primer and a J-beta primer mix characterized a second PCR of about 6 to 12 cycles. TCRdb reprocessed the 5' RACE reads with MiXCR, giving one entry per CDR3 protein. Here the sample spans more than 450,000 distinct CDR3 sequences, about 25% being singletons. CDR3 length equals 14 residues. Germline V CDR1 and CDR2: SGHRS, YFSETQ. Trimming removed 0 bases from V and 3 bases from J; junction bases left unmatched: 3. Comments on this clonotype: The antigen remains undetermined.

Separately, the same data were catalogued under a study of T cells of mothers and their children. That source adds: Donation involved a few healthy Caucasian mothers and the six children that they had.

The sequenced material came from blood. The V call is TRBV5-1, the J call TRBJ2-7; 7 bases line up with TRBD1. This TCR was recovered from a boy younger than 10 in good health. The CDR3 coding sequence is TGCGCCAGCAGCTTGGGGGGACAGTTCTACGAGCAGTACTTC. Translated, it gives CASSLGGQFYEQYF.